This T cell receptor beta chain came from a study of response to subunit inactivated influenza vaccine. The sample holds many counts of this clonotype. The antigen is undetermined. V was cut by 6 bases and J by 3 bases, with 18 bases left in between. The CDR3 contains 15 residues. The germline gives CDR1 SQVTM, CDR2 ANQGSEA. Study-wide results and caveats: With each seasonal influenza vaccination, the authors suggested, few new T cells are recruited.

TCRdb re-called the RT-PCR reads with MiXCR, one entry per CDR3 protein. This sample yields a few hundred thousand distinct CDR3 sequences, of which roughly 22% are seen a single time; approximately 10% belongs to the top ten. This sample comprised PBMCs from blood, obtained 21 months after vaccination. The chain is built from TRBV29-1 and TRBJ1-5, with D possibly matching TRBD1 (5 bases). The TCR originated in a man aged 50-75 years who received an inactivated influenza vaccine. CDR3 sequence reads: CSVTTGDGTNQPQHF. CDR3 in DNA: TGCAGCGTCACGACCGGGGACGGAACCAATCAGCCCCAGCATTTT.